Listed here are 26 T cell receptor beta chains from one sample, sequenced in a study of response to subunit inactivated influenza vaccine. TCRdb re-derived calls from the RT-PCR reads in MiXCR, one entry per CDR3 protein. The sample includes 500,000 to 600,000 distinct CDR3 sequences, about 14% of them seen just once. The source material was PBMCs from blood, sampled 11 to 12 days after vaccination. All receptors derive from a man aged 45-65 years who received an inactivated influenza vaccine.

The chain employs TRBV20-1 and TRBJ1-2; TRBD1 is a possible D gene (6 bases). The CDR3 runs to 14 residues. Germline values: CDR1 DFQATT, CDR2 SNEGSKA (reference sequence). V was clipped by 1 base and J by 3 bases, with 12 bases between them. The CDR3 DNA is TGCAGTGCTAGAGGCCAGGGGAGGGACTATGGCTACACCTTC. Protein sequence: CSARGQGRDYGYTF.

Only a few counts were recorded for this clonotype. CDR3 sequence: CASDLFPWGSSYNEQFF. Written as DNA, the CDR3 is TGCGCCAGCGACCTTTTTCCGTGGGGGAGCTCCTACAATGAGCAGTTCTTC. The chain has TRBV5-1 and TRBJ2-1; D assignment may be TRBD1 or TRBD2 (5 bases each). Per the germline V gene, CDR1 is SGHRS and CDR2 is YFSETQ. With 7 bases removed from V and 0 bases from J, the gap between germline ends came to 20 bases. The CDR3 loop spans 17 amino acids.

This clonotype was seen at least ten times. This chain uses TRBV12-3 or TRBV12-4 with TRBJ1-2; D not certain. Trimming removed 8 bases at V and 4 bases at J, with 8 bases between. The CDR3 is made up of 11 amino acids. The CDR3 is CASSGSYGYTF. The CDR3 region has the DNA TGTGCCAGCTCGGGTTCCTATGGCTACACCTTC.

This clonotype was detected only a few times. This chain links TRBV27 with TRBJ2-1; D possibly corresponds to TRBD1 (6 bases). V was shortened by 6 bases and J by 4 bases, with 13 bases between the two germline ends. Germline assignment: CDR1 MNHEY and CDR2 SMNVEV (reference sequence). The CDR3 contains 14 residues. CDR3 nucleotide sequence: TGTGCCAGCAGAGGGACACCGTATTACAATGAGCAGTTCTTC. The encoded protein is CASRGTPYYNEQFF.

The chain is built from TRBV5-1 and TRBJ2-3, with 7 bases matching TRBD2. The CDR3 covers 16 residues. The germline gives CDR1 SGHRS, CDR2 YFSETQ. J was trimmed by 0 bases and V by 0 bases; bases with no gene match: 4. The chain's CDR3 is CASSLGVSGSTDTQYF. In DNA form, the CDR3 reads TGCGCCAGCAGCTTGGGGGTTAGCGGGAGCACAGATACGCAGTATTTT.

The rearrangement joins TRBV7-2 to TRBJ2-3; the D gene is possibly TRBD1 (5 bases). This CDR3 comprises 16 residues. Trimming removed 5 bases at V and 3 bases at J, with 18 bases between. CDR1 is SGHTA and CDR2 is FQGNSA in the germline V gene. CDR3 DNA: TGTGCCAGCAGCAAAGTCTCAGGGCTCCAAACAGATACGCAGTATTTT. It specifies CASSKVSGLQTDTQYF.

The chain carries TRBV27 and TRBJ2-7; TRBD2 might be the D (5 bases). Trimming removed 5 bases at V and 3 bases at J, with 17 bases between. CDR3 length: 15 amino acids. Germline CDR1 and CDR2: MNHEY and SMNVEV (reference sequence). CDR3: CASSLRDSVVYEQYF. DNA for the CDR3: TGTGCCAGCAGTCTACGGGATAGCGTCGTCTACGAGCAGTACTTC.

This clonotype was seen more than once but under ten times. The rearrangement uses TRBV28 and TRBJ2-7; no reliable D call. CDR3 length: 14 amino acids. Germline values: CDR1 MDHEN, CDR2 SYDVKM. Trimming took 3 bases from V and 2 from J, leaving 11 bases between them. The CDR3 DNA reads TGTGCCAGCAGTTTCTTTGGCTCCGCCTACGAGCAGTACTTC. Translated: CASSFFGSAYEQYF.

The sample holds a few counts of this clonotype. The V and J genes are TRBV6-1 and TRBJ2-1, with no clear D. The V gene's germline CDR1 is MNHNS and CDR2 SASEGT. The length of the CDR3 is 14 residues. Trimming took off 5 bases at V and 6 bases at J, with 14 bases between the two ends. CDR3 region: CASSPSMGRNEQFF. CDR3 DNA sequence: TGTGCCAGCAGTCCAAGTATGGGCCGCAATGAGCAGTTCTTC.

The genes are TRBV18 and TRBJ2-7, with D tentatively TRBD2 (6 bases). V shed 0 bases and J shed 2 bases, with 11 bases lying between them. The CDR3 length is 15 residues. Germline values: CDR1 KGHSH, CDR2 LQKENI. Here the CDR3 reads CASSPPAGRPYEQYF. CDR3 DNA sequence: TGTGCCAGCTCACCACCCGCGGGACGGCCCTACGAGCAGTACTTC.

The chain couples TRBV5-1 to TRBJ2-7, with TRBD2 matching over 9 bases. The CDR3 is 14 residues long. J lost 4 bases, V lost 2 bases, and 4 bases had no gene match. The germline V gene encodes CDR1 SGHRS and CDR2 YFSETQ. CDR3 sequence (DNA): TGCGCCAGCAGCTTTGGGGCGGGGGGGTACGAGCAGTACTTC. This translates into CASSFGAGGYEQYF.

Here the CDR3 DNA reads TGTGCCAGCAGACATAGCGGGGGGCCCAAAGGTACGCAGTATTTT. It translates to CASRHSGGPKGTQYF. The chain links TRBV27 to TRBJ2-3; TRBD2 matches 10 bases. This CDR3 spans 15 amino acids. The germline gives CDR1 MNHEY, CDR2 SMNVEV (reference sequence). Unmatched junction bases numbered 11, after V lost 6 bases and J lost 8 bases.

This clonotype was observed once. The CDR3, as DNA: TGTGCCATCGGGGGAAGCAATCAGCCCCAGCATTTT. Its protein is CAIGGSNQPQHF. The chain recombines TRBV10-3 with TRBJ1-5; possible D gene TRBD1, 5 bases. Germline values: CDR1 ENHRY, CDR2 SYGVKD. V was clipped by 8 bases and J by 1 base, with 6 bases between them. The CDR3 has 12 residues.

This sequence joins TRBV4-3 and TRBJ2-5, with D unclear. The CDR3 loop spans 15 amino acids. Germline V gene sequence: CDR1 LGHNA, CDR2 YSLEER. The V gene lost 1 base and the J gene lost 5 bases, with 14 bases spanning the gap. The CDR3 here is CASSQGTLVGETQYF. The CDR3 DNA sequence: TGCGCCAGCAGCCAAGGGACCCTTGTCGGGGAGACCCAGTACTTC.

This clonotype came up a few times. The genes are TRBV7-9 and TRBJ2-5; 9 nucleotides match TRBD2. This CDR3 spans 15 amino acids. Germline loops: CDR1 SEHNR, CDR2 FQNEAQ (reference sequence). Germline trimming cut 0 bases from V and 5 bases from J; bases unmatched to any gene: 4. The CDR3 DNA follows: TGTGCCAGCAGCTTAGCTCGGACTAGCGCGGAGACCCAGTACTTC. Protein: CASSLARTSAETQYF.

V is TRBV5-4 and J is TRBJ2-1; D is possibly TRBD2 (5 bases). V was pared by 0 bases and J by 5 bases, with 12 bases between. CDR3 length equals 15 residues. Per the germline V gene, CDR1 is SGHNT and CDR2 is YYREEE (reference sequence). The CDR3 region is CASSLVGRRDNEQFF. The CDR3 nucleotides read TGTGCCAGCAGCTTGGTTGGCCGGCGGGACAATGAGCAGTTCTTC.

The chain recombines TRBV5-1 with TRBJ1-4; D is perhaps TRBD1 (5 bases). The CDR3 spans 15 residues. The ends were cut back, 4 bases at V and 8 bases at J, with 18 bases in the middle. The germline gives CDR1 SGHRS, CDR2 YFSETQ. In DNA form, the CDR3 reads TGCGCCAGCAGCCTTAGAGCCGACCGGGGGGAAAAACTGTTTTTT. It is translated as CASSLRADRGEKLFF.

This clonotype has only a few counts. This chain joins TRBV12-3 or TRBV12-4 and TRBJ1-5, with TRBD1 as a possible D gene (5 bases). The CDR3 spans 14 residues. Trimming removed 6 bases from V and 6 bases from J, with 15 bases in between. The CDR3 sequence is CASSRAGGGQPQHF. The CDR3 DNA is TGTGCCAGCAGCCGGGCGGGGGGGGGTCAGCCCCAGCATTTT.

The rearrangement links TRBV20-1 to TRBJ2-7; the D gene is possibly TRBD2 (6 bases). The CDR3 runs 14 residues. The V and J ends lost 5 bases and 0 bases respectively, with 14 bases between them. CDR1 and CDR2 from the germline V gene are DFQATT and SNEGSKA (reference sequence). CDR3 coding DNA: TGCAGTGCTCCTCCGGGACTCGACTCCTACGAGCAGTACTTC. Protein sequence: CSAPPGLDSYEQYF.

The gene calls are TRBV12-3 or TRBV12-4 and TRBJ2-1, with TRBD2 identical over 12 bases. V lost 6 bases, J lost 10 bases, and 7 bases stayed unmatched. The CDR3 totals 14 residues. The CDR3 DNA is TGTGCCAGCAGCAAGACTAGCGGGGGCTCCGAGCAGTTCTTC. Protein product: CASSKTSGGSEQFF.

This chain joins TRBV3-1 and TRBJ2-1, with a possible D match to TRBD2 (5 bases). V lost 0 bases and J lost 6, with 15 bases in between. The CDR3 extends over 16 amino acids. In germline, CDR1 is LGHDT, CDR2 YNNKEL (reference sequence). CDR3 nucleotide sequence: TGTGCCAGCAGCCAAGACGGGGATAGTAGGGTCAATGAGCAGTTCTTC. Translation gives CASSQDGDSRVNEQFF.

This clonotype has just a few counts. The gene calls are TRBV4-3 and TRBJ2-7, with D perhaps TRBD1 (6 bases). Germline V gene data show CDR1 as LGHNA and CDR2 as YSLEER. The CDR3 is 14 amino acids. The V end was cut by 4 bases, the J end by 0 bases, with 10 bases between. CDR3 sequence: CASSPRDNSYEQYF. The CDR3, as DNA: TGCGCCAGCAGCCCCCGGGACAACTCCTACGAGCAGTACTTC.

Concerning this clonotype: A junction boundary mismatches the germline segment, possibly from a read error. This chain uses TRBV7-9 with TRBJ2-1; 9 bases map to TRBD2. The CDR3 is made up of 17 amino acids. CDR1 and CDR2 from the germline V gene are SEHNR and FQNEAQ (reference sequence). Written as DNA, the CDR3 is TGTGCCAGTAGCTCCCTTAAAAGCGGGAGGCCCTACAATGAGCAGTTCTTC. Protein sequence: CASSSLKSGRPYNEQFF.

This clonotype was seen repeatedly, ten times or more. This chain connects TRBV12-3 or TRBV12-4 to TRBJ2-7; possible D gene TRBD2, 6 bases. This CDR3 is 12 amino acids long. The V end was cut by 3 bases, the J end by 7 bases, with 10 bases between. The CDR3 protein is CASSFGGGEQYF. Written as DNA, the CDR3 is TGTGCCAGCAGTTTTGGGGGAGGTGAGCAGTACTTC.

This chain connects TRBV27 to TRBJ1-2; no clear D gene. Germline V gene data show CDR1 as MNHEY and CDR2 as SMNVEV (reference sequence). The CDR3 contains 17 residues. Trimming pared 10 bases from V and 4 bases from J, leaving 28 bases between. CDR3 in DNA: TGTGCCACCAAGCCAGATTTCGACCGATCCCGTGGCTATGGCTACACCTTC. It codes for CATKPDFDRSRGYGYTF.

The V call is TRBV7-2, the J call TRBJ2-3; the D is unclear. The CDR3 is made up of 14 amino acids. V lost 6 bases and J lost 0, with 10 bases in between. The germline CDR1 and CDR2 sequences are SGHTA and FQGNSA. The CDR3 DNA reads TGTGCCAGCAGACGGCGCCACAGCACAGATACGCAGTATTTT. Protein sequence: CASRRRHSTDTQYF.